This passage covers 13 T cell receptor beta chains from one sample sequenced in a study of cytotoxic CD8 clonotypes in ibrutinib-treated CLL. Profiling relied on immunoSEQ multiplex PCR, and the TCRdb table lists in-frame clones only, not all of them. The sample lists approximately 190,000 clones, 70% to 75% seen once, with approximately 5.9% in the top ten. Sequenced material: PBMCs, taken after 12 months of ibrutinib treatment. The origin of the receptors is a human donor with chronic lymphocytic leukemia.

This clone was counted between two and nine times. In DNA, the CDR3 is TGTGCCAGCAGTTTAGTCCAGGGGGAAGCTTTCTTT. Its protein is CASSLVQGEAFF. This sequence joins TRBV28 and TRBJ1-1; TRBD1 might be the D (6 bases). Looked up from germline, CDR1 is MDHEN and CDR2 is SYDVKM. CDR3 size: 12 residues. Trimming took 2 bases from V and 8 from J, leaving 9 bases between them.

The chain joins TRBV5-1 to TRBJ2-5, with D possibly being TRBD2 (5 bases). V was cut by 4 bases and J by 5 bases, with 9 bases left in between. This CDR3 has 12 amino acids. Germline CDR1 reads SGHRS; CDR2 reads YFSETQ. The CDR3 protein is CASSRPGETQYF. CDR3 in DNA: TGCGCCAGCAGCAGGCCGGGGGAGACCCAGTACTTC.

The rearrangement uses TRBV7-6 and TRBJ2-5; 11 bases fit TRBD2. Germline V gene data show CDR1 as SGHVS and CDR2 as FNYEAQ. The CDR3 consists of 16 residues. V shed 6 bases and J 2 bases; nucleotides not matched to a gene: 8. CDR3 residues: CASSFGLAGTQETQYF. In DNA, the CDR3 is TGTGCCAGCAGTTTTGGACTAGCGGGTACACAAGAGACCCAGTACTTC.

The gene calls are TRBV10-3 and TRBJ2-7; 8 bases agree with TRBD1. J was trimmed by 5 bases and V by 3 bases; bases with no gene match: 6. This CDR3 has 14 amino acids. Germline-derived CDR1 and CDR2 are ENHRY and SYGVKD. The CDR3 DNA reads as TGTGCCATCAGTGAAGACAGGGGAGGACACGAGCAGTACTTC. Protein: CAISEDRGGHEQYF.

The chain has TRBV29-1 and TRBJ2-3, with D uncertain. CDR3 length equals 11 residues. Germline V gene data show CDR1 as SQVTM and CDR2 as ANQGSEA. V was pared by 0 bases and J by 8 bases, with 6 bases between. The CDR3 reads CSVEEPGTQYF. CDR3 DNA: TGCAGCGTTGAAGAGCCGGGTACGCAGTATTTT.

The chain combines TRBV2 with TRBJ2-5, with 12 positions matching TRBD2. There are 14 residues in the CDR3. Germline assignment: CDR1 SNHLY and CDR2 FYNNEI. V was clipped by 6 bases and J by 7 bases; unmatched bases: 6. The CDR3 protein is CASRETSGGGTQYF. The CDR3, as DNA: TGTGCCAGCAGGGAGACTAGCGGGGGCGGGACCCAGTACTTC. Combining the CDR3 with reference TRBV2 and TRBJ2-5 gives the whole variable domain EPEVTQTPSHQVTQMGQEVILRCVPISNHLYFYWYRQILGQKVEFLVSFYNNEISEKSEIFDDQFSVERPDGSNFTLKIRSTKLEDSAMYFCASRETSGGGTQYFGPGTRLLVL.

This rearrangement joins TRBV30 to TRBJ2-3; 7 bases are a match to TRBD1. The V gene's germline CDR1 is GTSNPN and CDR2 SVGIG (reference sequence). The CDR3 runs to 15 residues. V dropped 2 bases and J dropped 5; count of bases not matched to a gene: 10. Here the CDR3 reads CAWSTSRGLGDTQYF. For the CDR3, the DNA is TGTGCCTGGAGTACCTCGAGGGGGCTAGGAGATACGCAGTATTTT. The full variable domain, with the rest looked up from reference TRBV30 and TRBJ2-3, is SQTIHQWPATLVQPVGSPLSLECTVEGTSNPNLYWYRQAAGRGLQLLFYSVGIGQISSEVPQNLSASRPQDRQFILSSKKLLLSDSGFYLCAWSTSRGLGDTQYFGPGTRLTVL.

The CDR3 coding sequence is TGTGCCAGCAAAACAACAGGGGGCGGGGCAGATACGCAGTATTTT. It translates to CASKTTGGGADTQYF. The V call is TRBV13, the J call TRBJ2-3, with 9 positions matching TRBD1. V trimming: 7 bases; J trimming: 4 bases; junction bases outside the gene matches: 9. Germline V CDR1 and CDR2: PRHDT, FYEKMQ (reference sequence). The CDR3 sequence is 15 residues long. The entire variable domain, with the rest obtained from reference TRBV13 and TRBJ2-3, is as follows: AAGVIQSPRHLIKEKRETATLKCYPIPRHDTVYWYQQGPGQDPQFLISFYEKMQSDKGSIPDRFSAQQFSDYHSELNMSSLELGDSALYFCASKTTGGGADTQYFGPGTRLTVL.

This clone counts as medium-sized (0.01 to 0.1%). The V and J genes are TRBV4-2 and TRBJ1-4, with D uncertain. Germline CDR1 is LGHNA and CDR2 is YNFKEQ. V was shortened by 0 bases and J by 16 bases, with 15 bases between the two germline ends. The CDR3 length is 13 residues. The CDR3 here is CASSQELTNNPFF. Written as DNA, the CDR3 is TGTGCCAGCAGCCAAGAATTGACCAACAATCCGTTTTTT.

As concerns this clone: Other nucleotide sequences from this sample produce the same CDR3. The V and J genes are TRBV7-9 and TRBJ1-4, with 9 bases lining up with TRBD1. Losses at the gene ends were 5 bases for V and 4 bases for J; bases not matched to a gene: 2. The germline CDR1 and CDR2 sequences are SEHNR and FQNEAQ (reference sequence). There are 14 residues in the CDR3. CDR3 residues: CASSLGQGNEKLFF. DNA of the CDR3: TGTGCCAGCAGCCTGGGACAGGGTAATGAAAAACTGTTTTTT.

This clone was detected once. The chain has TRBV30 and TRBJ1-5; no reliable D call. CDR3 length equals 15 residues. V was pared by 2 bases and J by 0 bases, with 11 bases between. Germline lookup yields CDR1 GTSNPN and CDR2 SVGIG (reference sequence). This CDR3 is CAWSSGSNSNQPQHF. The CDR3 DNA sequence: TGTGCCTGGAGTTCGGGGTCAAATAGCAATCAGCCCCAGCATTTT.

This chain uses TRBV19 with TRBJ2-2, with 9 bases fitting TRBD1. CDR1 is LNHDA, CDR2 SQIVND, per germline (reference sequence). V lost 5 bases and J lost 7; bases outside the gene matches: 5. This CDR3 contains 14 residues. The CDR3 sequence is CASSPGTGSGELFF. For the CDR3, the DNA is TGTGCCAGTAGTCCGGGGACAGGGAGCGGGGAGCTGTTTTTT.

The chain combines TRBV29-1 with TRBJ1-1; TRBD1 is a possible D gene (5 bases). From germline, CDR1 is SQVTM and CDR2 ANQGSEA. This CDR3 is built from 16 residues. Trimming removed 7 bases at V and 0 bases at J, with 21 bases between. As DNA, the CDR3 is TGCAGCGCCCCGACAGCGGCAAGCATCGTGAACACTGAAGCTTTCTTT. It yields the protein CSAPTAASIVNTEAFF.